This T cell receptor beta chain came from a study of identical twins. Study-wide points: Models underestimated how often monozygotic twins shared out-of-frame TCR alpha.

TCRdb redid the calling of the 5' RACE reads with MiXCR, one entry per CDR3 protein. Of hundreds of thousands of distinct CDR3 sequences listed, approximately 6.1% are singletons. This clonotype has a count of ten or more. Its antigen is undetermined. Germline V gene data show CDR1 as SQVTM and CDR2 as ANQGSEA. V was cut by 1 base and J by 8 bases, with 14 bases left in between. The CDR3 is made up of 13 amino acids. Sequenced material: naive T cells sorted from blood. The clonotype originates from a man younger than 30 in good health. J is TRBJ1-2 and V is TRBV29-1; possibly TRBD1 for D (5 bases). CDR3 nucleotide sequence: TGCAGCGTTGAAGGGGGCAGGGTCGAAGGCTACACCTTC. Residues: CSVEGGRVEGYTF.